The 7 T cell receptor beta chains below were found in one sample sequenced in a study of blood T cell repertoires in COVID-19. The repertoire was sequenced with immunoSEQ multiplex PCR; TCRdb's copy has only in-frame clones and lacks some. The profile shows approximately 220,000 clones, 88% of them singletons. Sequences were obtained from PBMCs or T cells enriched from blood (not recorded which). The receptors were sampled from a woman aged 30 to 39 who had recovered from COVID-19.

DNA for the CDR3: TGTGCCAGCAGCCTATCTAGCCCAGATACGCAGTATTTT. This sequence encodes CASSLSSPDTQYF. V gene TRBV9 combines with J gene TRBJ2-3; TRBD2 might be the D (5 bases). Trimming shortened V by 4 bases and J by 4 bases, and 10 bases separated the two germline ends. Germline V gives CDR1 SGDLS, CDR2 YYNGEE. CDR3 size: 13 residues.

The genes are TRBV5-1 and TRBJ2-1, with D tentatively TRBD1 (5 bases). The germline gives CDR1 SGHRS, CDR2 YFSETQ. The ends were cut back, 3 bases at V and 7 bases at J, with 11 bases in the middle. This CDR3 has 13 residues. Here the CDR3 reads CASSSQGMNEQFF. DNA of the CDR3: TGCGCCAGCAGCTCCCAGGGAATGAATGAGCAGTTCTTC.

The V and J genes are TRBV11-3 and TRBJ2-7, with 9 bases that match TRBD2. The J segment lost 2 bases and the V segment lost 3 bases, leaving 2 bases of the junction unmatched. Per the germline V gene, CDR1 is SGHNT and CDR2 is YENEEA. There are 14 residues in the CDR3. The CDR3 protein is CASSLSGGTYEQYF. CDR3 DNA sequence: TGTGCCAGCAGCTTGAGCGGGGGGACCTACGAGCAGTACTTC.

The V and J genes are TRBV11-3 and TRBJ2-3; 7 nucleotides align to TRBD1. This CDR3 contains 14 residues. J was trimmed by 0 bases and V by 6 bases; bases with no gene match: 3. Per germline, CDR1 SGHNT and CDR2 YENEEA. As DNA, the CDR3 is TGTGCCAGCAGTAAGGGGGCTAGCACAGATACGCAGTATTTT. Amino acid sequence: CASSKGASTDTQYF.

This chain uses TRBV5-4 with TRBJ2-2; TRBD2 matches at 9 bases. Trimming at V came to 5 bases and at J to 3 bases, leaving 5 bases not matched to a gene. CDR3 length: 15 residues. CDR1 and CDR2 (germline): SGHNT, YYREEE (reference sequence). The CDR3 spells CASSLAGVHTGELFF. The CDR3 DNA is TGTGCCAGCAGTTTAGCGGGGGTGCACACCGGGGAGCTGTTTTTT.

The chain is built from TRBV7-9 and TRBJ2-7; the D gene is possibly TRBD1 (5 bases). Germline V gene lookup returns CDR1 SEHNR and CDR2 FQNEAQ (reference sequence). Trimming cost V 1 base and J 0 bases, with 16 bases left between them. The CDR3 length is 17 residues. CDR3 nucleotide sequence: TGTGCCAGCAGCTTAGTTTTTAGACAGAATAACTCCTACGAGCAGTACTTC. Translation: CASSLVFRQNNSYEQYF.

The CDR3 is CATSEATDRPYNEQFF. In DNA, the CDR3 is TGTGCCACCAGTGAGGCTACCGACCGCCCCTACAATGAGCAGTTCTTC. The genes are TRBV15 and TRBJ2-1; D gene ambiguous. Trimming took 6 bases from V and 2 from J, leaving 17 bases between them. CDR1 LNHNV and CDR2 YYDKDF come from the germline V gene (reference sequence). This CDR3 region has 16 residues. Full variable domain (outside the CDR3, taken from reference TRBV15 and TRBJ2-1): DAMVIQNPRYQVTQFGKPVTLSCSQTLNHNVMYWYQQKSSQAPKLLFHYYDKDFNNEADTPDNFQSRRPNTSFCFLDIRSPGLGDTAMYLCATSEATDRPYNEQFFGPGTRLTVL.